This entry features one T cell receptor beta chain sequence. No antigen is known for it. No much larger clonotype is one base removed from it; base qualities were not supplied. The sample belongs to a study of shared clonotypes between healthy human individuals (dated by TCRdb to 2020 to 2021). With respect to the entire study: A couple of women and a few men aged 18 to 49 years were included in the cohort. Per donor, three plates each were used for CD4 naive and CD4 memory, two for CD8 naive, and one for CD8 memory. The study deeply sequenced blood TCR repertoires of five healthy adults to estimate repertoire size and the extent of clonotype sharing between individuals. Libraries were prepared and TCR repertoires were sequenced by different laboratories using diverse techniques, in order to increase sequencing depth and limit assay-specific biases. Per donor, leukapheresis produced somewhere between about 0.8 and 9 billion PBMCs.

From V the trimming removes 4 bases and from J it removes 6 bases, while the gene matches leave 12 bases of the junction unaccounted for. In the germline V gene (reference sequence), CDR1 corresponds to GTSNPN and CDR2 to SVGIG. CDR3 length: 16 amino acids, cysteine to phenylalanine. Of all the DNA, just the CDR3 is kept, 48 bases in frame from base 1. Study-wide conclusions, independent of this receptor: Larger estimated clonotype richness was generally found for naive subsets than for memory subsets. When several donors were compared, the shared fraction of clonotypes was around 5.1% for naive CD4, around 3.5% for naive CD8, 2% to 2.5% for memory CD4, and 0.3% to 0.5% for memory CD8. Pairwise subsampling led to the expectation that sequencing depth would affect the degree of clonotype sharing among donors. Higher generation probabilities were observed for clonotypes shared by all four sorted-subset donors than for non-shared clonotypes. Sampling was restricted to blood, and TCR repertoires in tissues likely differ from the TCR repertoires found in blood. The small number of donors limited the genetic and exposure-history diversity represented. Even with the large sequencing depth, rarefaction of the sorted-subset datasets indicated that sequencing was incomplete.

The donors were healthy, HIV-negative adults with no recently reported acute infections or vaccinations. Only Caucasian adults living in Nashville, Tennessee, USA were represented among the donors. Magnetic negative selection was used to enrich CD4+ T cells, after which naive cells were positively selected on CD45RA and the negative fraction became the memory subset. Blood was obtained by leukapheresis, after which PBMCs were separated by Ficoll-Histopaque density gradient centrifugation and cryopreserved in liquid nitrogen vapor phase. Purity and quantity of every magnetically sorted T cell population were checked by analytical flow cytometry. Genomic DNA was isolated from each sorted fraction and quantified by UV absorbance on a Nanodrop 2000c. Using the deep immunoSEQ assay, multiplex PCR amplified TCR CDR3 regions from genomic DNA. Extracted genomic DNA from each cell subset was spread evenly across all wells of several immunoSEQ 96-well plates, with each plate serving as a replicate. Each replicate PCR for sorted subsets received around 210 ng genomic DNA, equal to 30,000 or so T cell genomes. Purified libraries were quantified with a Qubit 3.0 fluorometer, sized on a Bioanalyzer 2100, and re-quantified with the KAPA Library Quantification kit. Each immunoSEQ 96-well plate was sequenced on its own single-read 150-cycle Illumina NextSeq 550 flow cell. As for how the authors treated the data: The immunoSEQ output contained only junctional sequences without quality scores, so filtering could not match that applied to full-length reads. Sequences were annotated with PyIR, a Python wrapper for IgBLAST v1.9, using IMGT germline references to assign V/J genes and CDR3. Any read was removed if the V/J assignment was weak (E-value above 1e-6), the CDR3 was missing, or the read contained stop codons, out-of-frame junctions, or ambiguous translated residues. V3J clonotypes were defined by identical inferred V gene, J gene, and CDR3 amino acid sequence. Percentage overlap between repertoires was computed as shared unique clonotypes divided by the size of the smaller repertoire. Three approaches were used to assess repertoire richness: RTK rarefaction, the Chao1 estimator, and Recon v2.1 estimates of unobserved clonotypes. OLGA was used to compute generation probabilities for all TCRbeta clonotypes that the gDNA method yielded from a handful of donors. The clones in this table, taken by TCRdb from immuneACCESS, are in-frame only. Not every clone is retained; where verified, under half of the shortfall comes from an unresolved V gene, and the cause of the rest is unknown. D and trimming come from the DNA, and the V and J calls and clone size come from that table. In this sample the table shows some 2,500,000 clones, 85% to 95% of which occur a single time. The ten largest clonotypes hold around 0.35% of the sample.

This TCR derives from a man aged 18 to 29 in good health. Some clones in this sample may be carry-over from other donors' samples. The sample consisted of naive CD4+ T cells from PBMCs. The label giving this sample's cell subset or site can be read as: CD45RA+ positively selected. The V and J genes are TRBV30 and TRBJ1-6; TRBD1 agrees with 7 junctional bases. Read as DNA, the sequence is TGTGCCTGGAATCTCCGAGGGGGCGCGGGTAATTCACCCCTCCACTTT. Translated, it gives CAWNLRGGAGNSPLHF.